These T cell receptor beta chains were read from a single sample in a study of cytomegalovirus exposure and HLA in healthy donors. Method: immunoSEQ multiplex PCR; TCRdb's copy keeps in-frame clones and lacks some. The table gives about 38,000 clones; the top ten clones make up 8.9% of it. Specimen: PBMCs. The receptors stem from a man aged 35 to 55 in good health and CMV-seropositive. The CDR3 runs from the conserved cysteine through the conserved F or W.

V	J	CDR3
TRBV18	TRBJ2-7	CASSPYDRGYEQYF
TRBV10-3	TRBJ2-1	CAITYRDGNEQFF
TRBV7-3	TRBJ2-1	CASSLGLAANEQFF
TRBV11-2	TRBJ1-5	CASSRTGVGNQPQHF
TRBV15	TRBJ1-1	CATSRDQNMNTEAFF
TRBV5-4	TRBJ2-7	CASSDARDREAPYEQYF
TRBV19	TRBJ1-5	CASSIQVNQPQHF
TRBV19	TRBJ1-4	CASSTGQGAYSRGEKLFF
TRBV7-9	TRBJ2-6	CASSLGQSSGANVLTF
TRBV9	TRBJ2-3	CASSVATGTEDTQYF
TRBV11-2	TRBJ1-3	CASSLTGIAGNTIYF
TRBV5-1	TRBJ2-3	CASSLEMGGDTQYF
TRBV7-9	TRBJ1-2	CASSPRTVGYTF
TRBV13	TRBJ1-1	CASSSTRGNTEAFF
TRBV2	TRBJ2-3	CASSGTSGILDTQYF
TRBV25-1	TRBJ1-1	CASSPGVGGMNTEAFF
TRBV27	TRBJ2-5	CASSFLSGRVEKQYF
TRBV7-2	TRBJ1-2	CASSLAEDRGYGYTF
TRBV19	TRBJ2-5	CASSIRTGKETQYF
TRBV7-8	TRBJ1-5	CASSLKGDRGPGQPQHF
TRBV7-3	TRBJ2-7	CASSRTGGAYEQYF
TRBV5-1	-	CASSLVGGYEQYF
TRBV7-2	TRBJ2-2	CASNSLAGGTGELFF
TRBV5-4	TRBJ1-2	CASRGKGAGYGYTF
TRBV14	TRBJ1-1	CASSYVRGGEAFF
TRBV18	TRBJ2-5	CASSPGQGARYSWETQYF
TRBV6-1	TRBJ2-3	CASSDRDSTDTQYF
TRBV10-2	TRBJ2-6	CASSAGGGTGANVLTF
TRBV9	TRBJ2-7	CASSAPPGQGPYEQYF
TRBV7-3	TRBJ1-1	CASSLGTEAFF
TRBV7-9	TRBJ2-3	CALGTSSTDTQYF
TRBV10-2	TRBJ2-7	CASSIGSNYEQYF
TRBV27	TRBJ2-3	CASSLAGDTQYF
TRBV29-1	TRBJ2-5	CSVEGLAEETQYF
TRBV4-1	TRBJ2-7	CASSSRVSYEQYF
TRBV5-1	TRBJ1-4	CASSSLGESNEKLFF
TRBV27	TRBJ1-1	CASSRDRGLVDTEAFF
TRBV18	TRBJ2-5	CASSPFGTGSETQYF
TRBV27	TRBJ1-1	CASSSGQREAFF
TRBV7-8	-	CASSPGPSGSDEQYF
TRBV27	TRBJ1-1	CASRANPGILNTEAFF
TRBV19	TRBJ2-2	CASSIPNTAPGELFF
TRBV18	TRBJ2-3	CASSPLSGSTDTQYF
TRBV25-1	TRBJ2-5	CASSESDIRWTQYF
TRBV6-6	TRBJ2-1	CASSYHAVEAYNEQFF
TRBV6-5	TRBJ2-7	CASGLRASGSSEQYF
TRBV9	TRBJ2-3	CASSIGQGGDTQYF
TRBV2	TRBJ2-3	CASSFTSGRGGDTQYF